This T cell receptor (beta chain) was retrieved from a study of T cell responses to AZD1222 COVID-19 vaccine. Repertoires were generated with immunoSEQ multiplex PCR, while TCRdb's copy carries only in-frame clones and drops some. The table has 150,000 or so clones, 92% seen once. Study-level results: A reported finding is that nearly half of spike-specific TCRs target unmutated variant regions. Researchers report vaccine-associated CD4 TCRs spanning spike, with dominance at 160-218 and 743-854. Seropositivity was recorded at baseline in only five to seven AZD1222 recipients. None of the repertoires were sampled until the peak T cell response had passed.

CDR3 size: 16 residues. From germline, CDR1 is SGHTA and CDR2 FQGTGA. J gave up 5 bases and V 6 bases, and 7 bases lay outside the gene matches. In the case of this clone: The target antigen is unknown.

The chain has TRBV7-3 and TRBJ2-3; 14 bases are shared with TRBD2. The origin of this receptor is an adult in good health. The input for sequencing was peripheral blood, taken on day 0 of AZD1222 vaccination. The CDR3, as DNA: TGTGCCAGCAGTCTTCCTGGACTAGCGGGGGGAGATACGCAGTATTTT. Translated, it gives CASSLPGLAGGDTQYF.